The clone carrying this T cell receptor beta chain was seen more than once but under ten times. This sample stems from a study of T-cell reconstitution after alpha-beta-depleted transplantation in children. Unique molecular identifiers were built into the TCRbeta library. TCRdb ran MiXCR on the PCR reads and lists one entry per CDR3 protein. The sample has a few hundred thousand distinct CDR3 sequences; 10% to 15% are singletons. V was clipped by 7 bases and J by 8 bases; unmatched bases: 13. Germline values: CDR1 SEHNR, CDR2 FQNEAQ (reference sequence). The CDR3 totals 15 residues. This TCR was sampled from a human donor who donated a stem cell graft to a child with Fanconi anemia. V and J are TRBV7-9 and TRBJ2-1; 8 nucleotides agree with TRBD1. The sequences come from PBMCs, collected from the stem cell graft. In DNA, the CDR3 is TGTGCCAGCAACATCGGGAACAGGGGGGCGGATGAGCAGTTCTTC. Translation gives CASNIGNRGADEQFF. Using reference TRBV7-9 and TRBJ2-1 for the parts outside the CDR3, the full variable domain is DTGVSQNPRHKITKRGQNVTFRCDPISEHNRLYWYRQTLGQGPEFLTYFQNEAQLEKSRLLSDRFSAERPKGSFSTLEIQRTEQGDSAMYLCASNIGNRGADEQFFGPGTRLTVL.